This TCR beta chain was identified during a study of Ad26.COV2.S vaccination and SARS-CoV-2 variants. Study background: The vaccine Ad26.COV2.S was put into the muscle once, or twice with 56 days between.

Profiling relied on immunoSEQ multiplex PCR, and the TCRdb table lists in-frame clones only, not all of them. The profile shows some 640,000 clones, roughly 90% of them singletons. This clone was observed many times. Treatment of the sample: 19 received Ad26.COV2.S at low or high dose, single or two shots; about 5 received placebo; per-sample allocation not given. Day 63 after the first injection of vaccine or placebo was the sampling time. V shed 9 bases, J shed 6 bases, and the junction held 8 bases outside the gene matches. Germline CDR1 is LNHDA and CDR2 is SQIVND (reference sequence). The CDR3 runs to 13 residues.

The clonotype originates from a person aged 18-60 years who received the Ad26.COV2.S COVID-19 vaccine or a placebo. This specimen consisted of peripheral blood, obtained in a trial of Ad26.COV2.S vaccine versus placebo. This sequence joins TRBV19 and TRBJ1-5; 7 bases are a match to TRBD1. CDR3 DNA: TGTGCCAGCCAGCAAGGGGGCGGTCAGCCCCAGCATTTT. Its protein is CASQQGGGQPQHF.